This paragraph reports one T cell receptor (beta chain). The data were produced by immunoSEQ multiplex PCR, yet TCRdb's version contains in-frame clones alone and is incomplete. The sample lists about 86,000 clones, approximately 94% occurring once. These data come from a study of control samples from healthy donors and cancer patients. CDR1 and CDR2 (germline): MNHEY, SVGEGT. The ends were cut back, 6 bases at V and 1 base at J, with 19 bases in the middle. The CDR3 covers 16 residues. Sequencing was carried out using blood. The receptor comes from a woman under 30 in good health. The chain links TRBV6-2 or TRBV6-3 to TRBJ2-7; a possible D gene is TRBD2 (5 bases). This CDR3 reads CASSPHRAGVSYEQYF. As DNA, the CDR3 is TGTGCCAGCAGCCCCCACCGGGCGGGCGTGTCCTACGAGCAGTACTTC.